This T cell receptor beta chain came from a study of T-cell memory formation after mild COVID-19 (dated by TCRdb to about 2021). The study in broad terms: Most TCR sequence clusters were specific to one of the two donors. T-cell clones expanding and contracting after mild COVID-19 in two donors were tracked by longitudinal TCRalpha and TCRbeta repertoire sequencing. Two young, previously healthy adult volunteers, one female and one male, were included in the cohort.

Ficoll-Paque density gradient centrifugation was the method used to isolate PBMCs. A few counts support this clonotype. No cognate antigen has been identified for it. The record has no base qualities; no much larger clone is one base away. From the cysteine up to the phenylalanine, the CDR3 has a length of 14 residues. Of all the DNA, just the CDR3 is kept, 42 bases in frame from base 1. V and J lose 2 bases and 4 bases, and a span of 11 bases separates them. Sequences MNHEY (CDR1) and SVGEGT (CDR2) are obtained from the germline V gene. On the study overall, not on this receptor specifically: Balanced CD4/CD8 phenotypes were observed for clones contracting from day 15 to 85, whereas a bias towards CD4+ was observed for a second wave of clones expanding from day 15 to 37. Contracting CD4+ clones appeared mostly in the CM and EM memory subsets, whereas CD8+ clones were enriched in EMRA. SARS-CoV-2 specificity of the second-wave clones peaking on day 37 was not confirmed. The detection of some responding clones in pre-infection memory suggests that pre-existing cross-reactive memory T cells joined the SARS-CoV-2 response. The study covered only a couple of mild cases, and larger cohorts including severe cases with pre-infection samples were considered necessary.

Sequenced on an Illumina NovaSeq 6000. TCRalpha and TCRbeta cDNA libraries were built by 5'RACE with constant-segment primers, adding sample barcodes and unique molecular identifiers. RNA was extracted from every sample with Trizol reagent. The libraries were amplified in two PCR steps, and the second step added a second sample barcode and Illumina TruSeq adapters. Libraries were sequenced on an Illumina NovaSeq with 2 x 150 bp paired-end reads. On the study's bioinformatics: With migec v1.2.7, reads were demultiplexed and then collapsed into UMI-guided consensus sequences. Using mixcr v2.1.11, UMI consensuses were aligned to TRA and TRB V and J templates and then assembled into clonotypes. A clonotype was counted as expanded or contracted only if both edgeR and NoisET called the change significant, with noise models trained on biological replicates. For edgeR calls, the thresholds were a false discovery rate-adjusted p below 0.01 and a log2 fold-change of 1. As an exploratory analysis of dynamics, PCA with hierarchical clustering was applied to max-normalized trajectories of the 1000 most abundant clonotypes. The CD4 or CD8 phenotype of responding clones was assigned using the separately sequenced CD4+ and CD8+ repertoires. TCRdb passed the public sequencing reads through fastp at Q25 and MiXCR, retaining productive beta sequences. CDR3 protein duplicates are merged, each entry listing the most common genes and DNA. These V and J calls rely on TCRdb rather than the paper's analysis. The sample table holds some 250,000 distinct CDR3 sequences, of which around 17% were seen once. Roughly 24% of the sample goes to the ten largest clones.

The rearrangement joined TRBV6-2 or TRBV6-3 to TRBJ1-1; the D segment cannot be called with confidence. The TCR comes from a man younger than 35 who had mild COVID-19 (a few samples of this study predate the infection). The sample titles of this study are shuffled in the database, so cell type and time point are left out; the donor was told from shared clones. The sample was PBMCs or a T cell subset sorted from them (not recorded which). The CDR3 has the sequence CASSYGRRTTEAFF. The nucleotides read TGTGCCAGCAGTTACGGACGGAGGACCACTGAAGCTTTCTTT.